The T cell receptor beta chain described here comes from a study of brain T cells in children with intractable seizures. The V end was cut by 3 bases, the J end by 3 bases, with 8 bases between. The CDR3 is 13 residues long. Germline V gives CDR1 KGHDR, CDR2 SFDVKD. Sequencing was performed with immunoSEQ multiplex PCR; in TCRdb, only in-frame clones are kept and a portion is missing. The sample records about 64,000 clones, roughly 95% being singletons. The sequenced cases were selected for having the highest brain T cell transcript signatures. The chain carries TRBV24-1 and TRBJ2-7; the D is unclear. The TCR sequence derives from a boy less than two years old with focal cortical dysplasia and intractable seizures. Sequencing was performed on peripheral blood, taken at surgery. CDR3 DNA: TGTGCCACCAGTGATCCGCACAGCTACGAGCAGTACTTC. Translating gives CATSDPHSYEQYF.